This T cell receptor (beta chain) was profiled in a study of T cell clonality in common variable immunodeficiency. The CDR3 sequence is 15 residues long. Between the trimmed V and J ends, which lost 4 bases and 0 bases, there was a span of 10 bases. CDR1 and CDR2 (germline): MNHNS, SASEGT. This clone came up many times. Its antigen is unidentified. The read ends 3 residues shy of where the CDR3 ends; the end is completed using the germline J gene. Each donor provided roughly 4.5 to 8.5 ml of heparinized whole blood. Only in-frame clones appear in the TCRdb table, and some are missing; sequencing was by immunoSEQ multiplex PCR. There are approximately 60,000 clones in the sample, none observed a single time. Study-level results: In common variable immunodeficiency, TCR beta chains reportedly carried fewer deletions and N-nucleotide insertions.

The chain joins TRBV6-1 to TRBJ1-5, with D hard to call. The receptor was isolated from a person aged 18 to 75 in good health. The sequencing sample was made of peripheral blood mononuclear cells. The CDR3 reads CASSAPTDSNQPQHF. The part of the CDR3 DNA that was read is TGTGCCAGCAGTGCCCCCACAGATAGCAATCAGCCC.